The clone carrying this T cell receptor beta chain has only a few counts. Its antigen is not identified. TCRB transcripts that were expressed got sequenced, as all of the isolated RNA had been reverse transcribed. Sequencing was performed with immunoSEQ multiplex PCR; in TCRdb, only in-frame clones are kept and a portion is missing. The table records hundreds of thousands of clones, about 14% of them present only once. The sample comes from a study of beta chain features in type 1 diabetes. Study observations and caveats: Shortening that was moderate but significant affected the TCRB CDR3s of Type 1 diabetes patients in all four CD4+ subsets.

V gave up 3 bases and J gave up 0 bases, with 10 bases separating them. The CDR3 covers 15 residues. Per germline, CDR1 SEHNR and CDR2 FQNEAQ (reference sequence). The rearrangement links TRBV7-9 to TRBJ2-3; TRBD2 is a possible D gene (6 bases). The sequencing sample was made of naive CD4+ T cells from blood. This receptor was taken from a man between 18 and 35 years old with type 1 diabetes. The chain's CDR3 is CASSFGGASTDTQYF. For the CDR3, the DNA is TGTGCCAGCAGCTTCGGCGGGGCTAGCACAGATACGCAGTATTTT.